This record covers a single T cell receptor beta chain. Its antigen is unidentified. Germline V gives CDR1 MNHEY, CDR2 SVGAGI. Between the trimmed V and J ends, which lost 5 bases and 5 bases, there was a span of 9 bases. The CDR3 extends over 13 amino acids. The data were taken from a study of cytotoxic CD8 clonotypes in ibrutinib-treated CLL. Points from the study as a whole: Public clonotypes were seen rarely and were contracted or stable on treatment. Clonality increased at ibrutinib response and stayed stable in sustained remission. At progression, however, it fell back toward baseline.

The repertoire was sequenced with immunoSEQ multiplex PCR; TCRdb's copy has only in-frame clones and lacks some. The sample has 250,000 to 350,000 clones, approximately 76% seen once. The TCR was taken from a human donor with chronic lymphocytic leukemia. The specimen comprised PBMCs, sampled at disease progression, from a patient treated with ibrutinib. V and J are TRBV6-5 and TRBJ2-2; possibly TRBD1 for D (6 bases). CDR3 sequence: CASSLDRTGELFF. In DNA, the CDR3 is TGTGCCAGCAGTCTCGACAGGACCGGGGAGCTGTTTTTT.